A single sample gave rise to the 27 T cell receptor beta chains below, sequenced in a study of cytomegalovirus exposure and HLA in healthy donors. A multiplex PCR was run with 60 Vbeta primers and 13 Jbeta primers. Clones were sequenced by immunoSEQ multiplex PCR, and TCRdb holds only the in-frame ones, with some missing. Of more than 85,000 clones listed, roughly 80% are singletons. Sequencing was done on a sample of PBMCs. The receptors were sampled from a woman in her thirties or forties in good health and CMV-seropositive.

This rearrangement joins TRBV19 to TRBJ2-2; 11 bases fit TRBD2. In germline, CDR1 is LNHDA, CDR2 SQIVND (reference sequence). V was clipped by 8 bases and J by 2 bases; unmatched bases: 7. This CDR3 has 16 residues. The CDR3 reads CASLLLAGDNTGELFF. CDR3 nucleotide sequence: TGTGCCAGTCTCCTACTAGCGGGGGATAACACCGGGGAGCTGTTTTTT.

CDR3 protein: CASSEQGGLTNTEAFF. DNA of the CDR3: TGCGCCAGCAGCGAACAAGGAGGCTTAACCAACACTGAAGCTTTCTTT. V usage is TRBV5-1 and J usage is TRBJ1-1, with D hard to call. V lost 4 bases, J lost 2 bases, and 18 bases lay in between. Germline V gene lookup returns CDR1 SGHRS and CDR2 YFSETQ. This CDR3 spans 16 amino acids.

This chain joins TRBV7-2 and TRBJ1-2; TRBD1 aligns across 10 bases. The CDR3 sequence is 16 residues long. Unmatched junction bases numbered 12, after V lost 4 bases and J lost 7 bases. Germline CDR1 and CDR2: SGHTA and FQGNSA. The CDR3 loop reads CASSYLGPGQGVGYTF. CDR3 sequence (DNA): TGTGCCAGCAGCTACCTCGGGCCCGGACAGGGGGTTGGCTACACCTTC. Together with reference TRBV7-2 and TRBJ1-2, the CDR3 gives the full variable domain: GAGVSQSPSNKVTEKGKDVELRCDPISGHTALYWYRQSLGQGLEFLIYFQGNSAPDKSGLPSDRFSAERTGGSVSTLTIQRTQQEDSAVYLCASSYLGPGQGVGYTFGSGTRLTVV.

This rearrangement joins TRBV27 to TRBJ2-3, with 10 bases lining up with TRBD2. V trimming: 2 bases; J trimming: 2 bases; junction bases outside the gene matches: 1. The CDR3 covers 15 residues. Germline CDR1 MNHEY, CDR2 SMNVEV (reference sequence). In nucleotides, the CDR3 is TGTGCCAGCAGTTTAACTAGCGGGACCACAGATACGCAGTATTTT. It specifies CASSLTSGTTDTQYF.

V is TRBV18 and J is TRBJ2-5; D call uncertain. Germline V CDR1 and CDR2: KGHSH, LQKENI. V gave up 3 bases and J gave up 4 bases, with 9 bases separating them. The CDR3 consists of 13 residues. CDR3 DNA: TGTGCCAGCTCACCTCTCGGTGGAGAGACCCAGTACTTC. It yields the protein CASSPLGGETQYF.

The rearrangement uses TRBV7-8 and TRBJ1-6; D call uncertain. CDR1 is SGHVS and CDR2 is FQNEAQ in the germline V gene. The V end was cut by 5 bases, the J end by 0 bases, with 8 bases between. The CDR3 sequence is 15 residues long. The CDR3 sequence is CASSPPPSYNSPLHF. CDR3 DNA: TGTGCCAGCAGCCCCCCTCCCTCCTATAATTCACCCCTCCACTTT.

V is TRBV5-6 and J is TRBJ2-3, with unresolved D. There are 14 residues in the CDR3. The V gene lost 0 bases and the J gene lost 2 bases, with 7 bases spanning the gap. Germline CDR1 reads SGHDT; CDR2 reads YYEEEE. The CDR3 loop is CASSLVRVTDTQYF. CDR3 sequence (DNA): TGTGCCAGCAGCTTGGTTCGGGTCACAGATACGCAGTATTTT.

This chain connects TRBV5-6 to TRBJ2-4, with D perhaps TRBD2 (6 bases). Looked up from germline, CDR1 is SGHDT and CDR2 is YYEEEE. V lost 4 bases and J 0 bases, leaving 11 bases between the germline ends. CDR3 size: 15 residues. For the CDR3, the DNA is TGTGCCAGCAGCGTTATCGGGGGAGCCAAAAACATTCAGTACTTC. Amino acid sequence: CASSVIGGAKNIQYF.

The V gene is TRBV4-3, the J gene TRBJ1-5; 10 nucleotides agree with TRBD1. V was clipped by 0 bases and J by 2 bases; unmatched bases: 4. Germline lookup yields CDR1 LGHNA and CDR2 YSLEER. The CDR3 is 17 amino acids. The CDR3 protein is CASSQDRGTGGNQPQHF. In nucleotides, the CDR3 is TGCGCCAGCAGCCAAGATCGAGGGACAGGGGGCAATCAGCCCCAGCATTTT.

The table lists this clone with a count of one. This sequence joins TRBV5-1 and TRBJ2-5; D is perhaps TRBD1 (6 bases). The CDR3 spans 13 residues. CDR1 and CDR2 (germline): SGHRS, YFSETQ. Trimming shortened V by 2 bases and J by 5 bases, and 10 bases separated the two germline ends. The CDR3 coding sequence is TGCGCCAGCAGCTTATCGCAGGGGGAGACCCAGTACTTC. This sequence encodes CASSLSQGETQYF. The full variable domain, in which reference TRBV5-1 and TRBJ2-5 provide the parts outside the CDR3, is KAGVTQTPRYLIKTRGQQVTLSCSPISGHRSVSWYQQTPGQGLQFLFEYFSETQRNKGNFPGRFSGRQFSNSRSEMNVSTLELGDSALYLCASSLSQGETQYFGPGTRLLVL.

The gene calls are TRBV15 and TRBJ1-5; possible D gene TRBD1, 5 bases. Between the trimmed V and J ends, which lost 0 bases and 7 bases, there was a span of 13 bases. Per the germline V gene, CDR1 is LNHNV and CDR2 is YYDKDF (reference sequence). The CDR3 has 15 residues. CDR3: CATSRDAGVRQPQHF. In DNA, the CDR3 is TGTGCCACCAGCAGAGATGCGGGGGTAAGACAGCCCCAGCATTTT.

This chain links TRBV4-3 with TRBJ2-2; 9 nucleotides line up with TRBD2. The V and J ends lost 1 base and 0 bases, in that order; junction bases with no gene match: 9. The CDR3 runs to 19 residues. Germline V gene sequence: CDR1 LGHNA, CDR2 YSLEER. The CDR3 spells CASSQGFLAGPSNTGELFF. The CDR3 DNA sequence: TGCGCCAGCAGCCAAGGGTTCCTAGCGGGACCCTCGAACACCGGGGAGCTGTTTTTT.

This clone was observed a few times. The chain joins TRBV2 to TRBJ2-7; 9 bases match TRBD2. Germline CDR1 SNHLY, CDR2 FYNNEI. V shed 7 bases, J shed 3 bases, and the junction held 13 bases outside the gene matches. The CDR3 extends over 16 amino acids. The CDR3 DNA sequence: TGTGCCAGCATAGACCTACTCCGGACTAGCGTCTACGAGCAGTACTTC. It codes for CASIDLLRTSVYEQYF.

The chain carries TRBV4-3 and TRBJ1-1, with TRBD1 as a possible D gene (6 bases). From germline, CDR1 is LGHNA and CDR2 YSLEER. The CDR3 extends over 13 amino acids. The V and J ends lost 6 bases and 0 bases respectively, with 8 bases between them. CDR3 residues: CASRQGMNTEAFF. CDR3 coding DNA: TGCGCCAGCAGGCAGGGGATGAACACTGAAGCTTTCTTT.

This chain connects TRBV5-1 to TRBJ1-5; 10 nucleotides match TRBD1. Germline trimming cut 3 bases from V and 3 bases from J; bases unmatched to any gene: 3. CDR1 SGHRS and CDR2 YFSETQ come from the germline V gene. There are 15 residues in the CDR3. The CDR3 DNA is TGCGCCAGCAGCTCGGGACAGGGGAACAATCAGCCCCAGCATTTT. Protein product: CASSSGQGNNQPQHF.

V usage is TRBV29-1 and J usage is TRBJ2-2; D perhaps matches TRBD2 (5 bases). Germline V CDR1 and CDR2: SQVTM, ANQGSEA. V lost 6 bases to trimming and J lost 6 bases, with 17 bases between them. This CDR3 spans 14 amino acids. In DNA form, the CDR3 reads TGCAGCGTCAGATCAGGAGGACGGGCCGGGGAGCTGTTTTTT. Residues: CSVRSGGRAGELFF.

This chain joins TRBV5-4 and TRBJ2-1, with 10 nucleotides matching TRBD1. Germline V gene data show CDR1 as SGHNT and CDR2 as YYREEE (reference sequence). Unmatched junction bases numbered 7, after V lost 5 bases and J lost 2 bases. CDR3 length: 16 residues. CDR3 protein: CASSPPGQGTYNEQFF. CDR3 coding DNA: TGTGCCAGCAGTCCTCCGGGACAGGGGACCTACAATGAGCAGTTCTTC. The complete variable domain, with remaining parts taken from reference TRBV5-4 and TRBJ2-1, reads ETGVTQSPTHLIKTRGQQVTLRCSSQSGHNTVSWYQQALGQGPQFIFQYYREEENGRGNFPPRFSGLQFPNYSSELNVNALELDDSALYLCASSPPGQGTYNEQFFGPGTRLTVL.

The chain couples TRBV5-1 to TRBJ2-1, with TRBD1 identical over 9 bases. The CDR3 has 16 amino acids. CDR1 and CDR2 (germline): SGHRS, YFSETQ. V trimming: 2 bases; J trimming: 2 bases; junction bases outside the gene matches: 5. The CDR3 reads CASSFARDRAYNEQFF. In DNA, the CDR3 is TGCGCCAGCAGCTTCGCCCGGGACAGGGCCTACAATGAGCAGTTCTTC.

This rearrangement joins TRBV6-6 to TRBJ2-7; 11 nucleotides match TRBD1. The CDR3 loop spans 16 amino acids. V dropped 2 bases and J dropped 3; count of bases not matched to a gene: 6. Germline V gene data show CDR1 as MNHNY and CDR2 as SVGAGI (reference sequence). The CDR3 coding sequence is TGTGCCAGCAGTTACGGCGGGACAGGGGGTTTCTACGAGCAGTACTTC. Translation: CASSYGGTGGFYEQYF.

This clone was picked up one time. The chain couples TRBV18 to TRBJ1-4; D gene uncertain. The length of the CDR3 is 15 residues. From germline, CDR1 is KGHSH and CDR2 LQKENI. V was clipped by 5 bases and J by 6 bases, with 16 bases between them. This chain's CDR3 is CASSERVSTDEKLFF. CDR3 bases: TGTGCCAGCTCAGAGAGGGTCTCTACGGATGAAAAACTGTTTTTT.

About this clone itself: Other DNA sequences in the same sample also yield this CDR3. V and J are TRBV2 and TRBJ1-1; D perhaps matches TRBD1 (5 bases). CDR1 and CDR2 (germline): SNHLY, FYNNEI. V was cut by 6 bases and J by 7 bases, with 15 bases left in between. CDR3 length: 13 amino acids. The CDR3 is CASSRTVGGEAFF. CDR3 coding DNA: TGTGCCAGCAGCAGGACGGTGGGGGGTGAAGCTTTCTTT.

The sample holds a few counts of this clone. V usage is TRBV5-4 and J usage is TRBJ2-3, with D tentatively TRBD2 (6 bases). The CDR3 spans 14 residues. Germline V gene sequence: CDR1 SGHNT, CDR2 YYREEE (reference sequence). Trimming left V 3 bases short and J 1 base short, with 9 bases between. This CDR3 reads CASSSSARTDTQYF. As DNA, the CDR3 is TGTGCCAGCAGCTCTAGCGCCCGCACAGATACGCAGTATTTT.

V gene TRBV15 combines with J gene TRBJ1-5; the D is unclear. CDR3 size: 16 residues. The germline V gene has CDR1 LNHNV and CDR2 YYDKDF (reference sequence). Trimming took 0 bases from V and 3 from J, leaving 12 bases between them. The CDR3 sequence is CATSRDFSRYNQPQHF. In DNA form, the CDR3 reads TGTGCCACCAGCAGAGATTTTTCCAGGTACAATCAGCCCCAGCATTTT.

The chain employs TRBV27 and TRBJ1-5; no clear D gene. The V end was cut by 5 bases, the J end by 3 bases, with 8 bases between. The CDR3 is 13 amino acids. Germline V gene data show CDR1 as MNHEY and CDR2 as SMNVEV (reference sequence). The CDR3: CASSHQANQPQHF. Here the CDR3 DNA reads TGTGCCAGCAGTCACCAGGCCAATCAGCCCCAGCATTTT.

The J gene is TRBJ2-7, the V gene TRBV4-1, with D possibly being TRBD1 (5 bases). V dropped 4 bases and J dropped 0 bases, with 16 bases sitting between them. In germline, CDR1 is MGHRA, CDR2 YSYEKL. CDR3 length equals 16 residues. CDR3 region: CASSLQDTGSSYEQYF. In DNA form, the CDR3 reads TGCGCCAGCAGCCTCCAAGATACAGGTAGCTCCTACGAGCAGTACTTC.

The chain couples TRBV27 to TRBJ2-7, with 15 bases fitting TRBD2. There are 17 residues in the CDR3. Germline assignment: CDR1 MNHEY and CDR2 SMNVEV (reference sequence). Losses at the gene ends were 6 bases for V and 0 bases for J; bases not matched to a gene: 6. The CDR3 bases are TGTGCCAGCAGACGTGGGACTAGCGGGGGGAGCTCCTACGAGCAGTACTTC. It yields the protein CASRRGTSGGSSYEQYF.

The count of this clone is one. The chain uses TRBV7-6 and TRBJ1-3, with 11 positions matching TRBD1. This CDR3 spans 16 amino acids. The germline CDR1 and CDR2 sequences are SGHVS and FNYEAQ. V was clipped by 5 bases and J by 4 bases; unmatched bases: 7. The CDR3, as DNA: TGTGCCAGCAGCCCACGGGACAGGGGGAGAGGAAACACCATATATTTT. It is translated as CASSPRDRGRGNTIYF.